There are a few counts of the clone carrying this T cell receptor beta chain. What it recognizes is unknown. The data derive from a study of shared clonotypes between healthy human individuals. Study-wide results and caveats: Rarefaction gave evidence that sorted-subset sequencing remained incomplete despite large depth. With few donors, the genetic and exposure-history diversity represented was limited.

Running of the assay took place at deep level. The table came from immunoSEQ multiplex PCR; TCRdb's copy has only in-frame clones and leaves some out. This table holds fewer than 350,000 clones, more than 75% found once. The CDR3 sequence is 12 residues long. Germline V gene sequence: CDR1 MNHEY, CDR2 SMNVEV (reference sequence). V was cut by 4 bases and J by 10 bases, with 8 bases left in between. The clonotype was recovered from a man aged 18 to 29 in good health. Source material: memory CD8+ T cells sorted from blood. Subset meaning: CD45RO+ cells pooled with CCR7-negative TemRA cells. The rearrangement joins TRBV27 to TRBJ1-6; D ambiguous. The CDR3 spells CASSSRVSPLHF. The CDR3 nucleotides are TGTGCCAGCAGTTCCCGGGTCTCACCCCTCCACTTT.